This T cell receptor (beta chain) was found in a study of CD8 T cells in Susac syndrome. Study summary: When blood was collected, patients with Susac syndrome were therapy-naive, were taking corticosteroids, or were receiving intravenous immunoglobulin alone.

Reverse transcription of roughly 0.45 to 1 ug RNA was carried out with random hexamers. In TCRdb, the immunoSEQ multiplex PCR reads were re-called with MiXCR into one record per CDR3 protein. This table holds under 200,000 distinct CDR3 sequences, under 95% found once. Fulfillment of recently defined diagnostic criteria for definite or probable disease was shown by the patients with Susac syndrome. V was trimmed by 7 bases and J by 4 bases, leaving 19 bases between them. Germline CDR1 reads MNHNY; CDR2 reads SVGAGI (reference sequence). This CDR3 spans 15 amino acids. The clonotype was recovered from a human donor with Susac syndrome. The J gene is TRBJ1-2, the V gene TRBV6-6; D possibly corresponds to TRBD1 (6 bases). Sequenced material: CD4+ T cells from PBMCs. CDR3 nucleotides: TGTGCCAGCACTTCTTCCGACAGGACCTTCTATGGCTACACCTTC. It codes for CASTSSDRTFYGYTF.